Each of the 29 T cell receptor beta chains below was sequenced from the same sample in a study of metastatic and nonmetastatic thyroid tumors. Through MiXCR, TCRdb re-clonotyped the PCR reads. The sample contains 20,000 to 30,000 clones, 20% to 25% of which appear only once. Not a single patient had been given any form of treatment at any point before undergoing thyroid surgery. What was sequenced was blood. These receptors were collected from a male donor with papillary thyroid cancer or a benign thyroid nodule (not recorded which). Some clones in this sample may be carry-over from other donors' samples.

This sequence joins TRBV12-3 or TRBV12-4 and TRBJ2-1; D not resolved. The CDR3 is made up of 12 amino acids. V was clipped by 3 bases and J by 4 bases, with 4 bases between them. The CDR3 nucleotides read TGTGCCAGCAGTTTTGGGTACAATGAGCAGTTCTTC. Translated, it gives CASSFGYNEQFF.

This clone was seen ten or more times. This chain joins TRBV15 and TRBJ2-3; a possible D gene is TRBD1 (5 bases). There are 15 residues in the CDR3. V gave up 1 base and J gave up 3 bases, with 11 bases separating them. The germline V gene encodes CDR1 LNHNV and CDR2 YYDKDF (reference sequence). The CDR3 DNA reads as TGTGCCACCAGCAGAGGAAGGCAGGGTACAGATACGCAGTATTTT. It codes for CATSRGRQGTDTQYF.

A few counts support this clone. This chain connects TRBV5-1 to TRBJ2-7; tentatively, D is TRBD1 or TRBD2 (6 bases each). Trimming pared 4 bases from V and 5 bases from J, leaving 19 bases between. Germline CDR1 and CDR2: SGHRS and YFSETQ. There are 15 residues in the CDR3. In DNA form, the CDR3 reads TGCGCCAGCAGCAGGGGCGGGGCAGGGGACGACGAGCAGTACTTC. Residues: CASSRGGAGDDEQYF.

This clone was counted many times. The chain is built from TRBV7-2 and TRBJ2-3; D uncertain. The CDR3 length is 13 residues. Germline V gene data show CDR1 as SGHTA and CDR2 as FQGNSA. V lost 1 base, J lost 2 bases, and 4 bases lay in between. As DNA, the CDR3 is TGTGCCAGCAGCTTAGACTACACAGATACGCAGTATTTT. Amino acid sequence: CASSLDYTDTQYF. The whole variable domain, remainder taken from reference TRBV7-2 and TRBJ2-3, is GAGVSQSPSNKVTEKGKDVELRCDPISGHTALYWYRQSLGQGLEFLIYFQGNSAPDKSGLPSDRFSAERTGGSVSTLTIQRTQQEDSAVYLCASSLDYTDTQYFGPGTRLTVL.

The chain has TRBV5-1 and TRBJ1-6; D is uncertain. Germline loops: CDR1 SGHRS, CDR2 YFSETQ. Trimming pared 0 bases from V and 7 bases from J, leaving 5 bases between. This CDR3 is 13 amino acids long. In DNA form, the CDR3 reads TGCGCCAGCAGCTTGGCGGAGAATTCACCCCTCCACTTT. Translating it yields CASSLAENSPLHF.

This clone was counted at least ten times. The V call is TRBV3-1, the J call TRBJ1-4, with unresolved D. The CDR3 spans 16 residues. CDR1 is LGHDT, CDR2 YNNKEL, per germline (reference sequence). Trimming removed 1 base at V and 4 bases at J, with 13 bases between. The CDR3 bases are TGTGCCAGCAGCCAAGTCCCCGGGCCCGTTAATGAAAAACTGTTTTTT. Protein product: CASSQVPGPVNEKLFF.

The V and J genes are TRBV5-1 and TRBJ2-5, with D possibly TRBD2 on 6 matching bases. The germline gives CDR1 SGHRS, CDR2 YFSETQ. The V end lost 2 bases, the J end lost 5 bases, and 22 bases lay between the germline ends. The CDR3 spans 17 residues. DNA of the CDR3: TGCGCCAGCAGCTTTGGCGCCGGGGAGGCCATTATGGAGACCCAGTACTTC. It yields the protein CASSFGAGEAIMETQYF.

For the CDR3, the DNA is TGTGCCAGCAGTTCCCCTAACGGACCATACAAGCAGTACTTC. Protein: CASSSPNGPYKQYF. This chain connects TRBV6-2 or TRBV6-3 to TRBJ2-7; unclear D gene. CDR3 length equals 14 residues. V dropped 4 bases and J dropped 8 bases, with 18 bases sitting between them. Looked up from germline, CDR1 is MNHEY and CDR2 is SVGEGT.

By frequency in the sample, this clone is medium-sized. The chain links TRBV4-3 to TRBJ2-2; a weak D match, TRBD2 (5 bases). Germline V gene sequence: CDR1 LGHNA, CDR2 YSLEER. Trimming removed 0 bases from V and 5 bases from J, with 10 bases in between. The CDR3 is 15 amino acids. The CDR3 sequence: CASSQDLPGTGELFF. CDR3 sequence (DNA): TGCGCCAGCAGCCAAGACCTTCCGGGGACCGGGGAGCTGTTTTTT.

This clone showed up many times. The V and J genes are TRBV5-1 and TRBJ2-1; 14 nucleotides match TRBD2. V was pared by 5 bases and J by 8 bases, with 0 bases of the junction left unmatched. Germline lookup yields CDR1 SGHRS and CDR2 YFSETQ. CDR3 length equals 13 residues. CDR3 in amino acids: CASRGLAGDEQFF. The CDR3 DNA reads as TGCGCCAGCAGGGGACTAGCGGGAGATGAGCAGTTCTTC.

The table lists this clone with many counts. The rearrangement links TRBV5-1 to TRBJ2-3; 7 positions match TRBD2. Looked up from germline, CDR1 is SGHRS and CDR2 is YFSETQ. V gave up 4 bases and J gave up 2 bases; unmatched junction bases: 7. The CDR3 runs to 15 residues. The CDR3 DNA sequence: TGCGCCAGCAGCCTAAGCGGGAAGTACACAGATACGCAGTATTTT. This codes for CASSLSGKYTDTQYF. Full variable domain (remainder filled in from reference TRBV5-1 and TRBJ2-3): KAGVTQTPRYLIKTRGQQVTLSCSPISGHRSVSWYQQTPGQGLQFLFEYFSETQRNKGNFPGRFSGRQFSNSRSEMNVSTLELGDSALYLCASSLSGKYTDTQYFGPGTRLTVL.

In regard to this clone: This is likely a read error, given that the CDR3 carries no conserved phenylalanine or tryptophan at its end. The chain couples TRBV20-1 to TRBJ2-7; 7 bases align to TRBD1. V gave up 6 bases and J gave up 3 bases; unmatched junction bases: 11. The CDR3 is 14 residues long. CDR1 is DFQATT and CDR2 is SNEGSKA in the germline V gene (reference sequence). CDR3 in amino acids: CSAATGQDVYEQYL. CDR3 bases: TGCAGTGCGGCAACCGGACAGGATGTCTACGAGCAGTACCTC.

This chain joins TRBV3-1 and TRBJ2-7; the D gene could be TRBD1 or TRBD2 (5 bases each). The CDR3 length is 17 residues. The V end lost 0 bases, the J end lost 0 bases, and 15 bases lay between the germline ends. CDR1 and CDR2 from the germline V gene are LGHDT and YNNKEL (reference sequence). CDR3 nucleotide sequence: TGTGCCAGCAGCCAAGAATGGGGGTGGGGGTACTCCTACGAGCAGTACTTC. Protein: CASSQEWGWGYSYEQYF.

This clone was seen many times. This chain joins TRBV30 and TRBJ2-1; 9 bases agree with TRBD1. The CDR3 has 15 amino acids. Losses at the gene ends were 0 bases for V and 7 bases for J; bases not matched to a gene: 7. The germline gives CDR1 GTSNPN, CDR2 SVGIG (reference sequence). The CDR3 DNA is TGTGCCTGGAGTGTACCGACAGGGGGGGCAAATGAGCAGTTCTTC. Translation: CAWSVPTGGANEQFF.

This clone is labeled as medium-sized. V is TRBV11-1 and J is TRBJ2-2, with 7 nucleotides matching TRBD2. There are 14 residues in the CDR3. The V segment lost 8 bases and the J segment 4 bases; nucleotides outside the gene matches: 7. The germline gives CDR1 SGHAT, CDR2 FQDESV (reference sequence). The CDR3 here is CASRREVGTGELFF. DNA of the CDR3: TGTGCCAGCCGACGGGAGGTCGGCACCGGGGAGCTGTTTTTT.

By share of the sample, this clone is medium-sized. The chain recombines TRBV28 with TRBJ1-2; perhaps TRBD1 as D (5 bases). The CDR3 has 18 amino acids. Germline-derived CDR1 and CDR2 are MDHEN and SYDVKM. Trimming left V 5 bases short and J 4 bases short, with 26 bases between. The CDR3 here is CASSDEDVGRRTIYGYTF. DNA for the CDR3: TGTGCCAGCAGTGACGAGGACGTGGGGCGACGGACTATCTATGGCTACACCTTC.

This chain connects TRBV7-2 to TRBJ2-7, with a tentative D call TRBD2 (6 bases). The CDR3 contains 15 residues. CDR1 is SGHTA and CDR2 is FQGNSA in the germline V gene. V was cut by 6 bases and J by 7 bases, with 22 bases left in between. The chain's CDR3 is CASRWAGQVDGEQYF. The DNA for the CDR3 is TGTGCCAGCAGGTGGGCGGGGCAGGTCGATGGAGAGCAGTACTTC.

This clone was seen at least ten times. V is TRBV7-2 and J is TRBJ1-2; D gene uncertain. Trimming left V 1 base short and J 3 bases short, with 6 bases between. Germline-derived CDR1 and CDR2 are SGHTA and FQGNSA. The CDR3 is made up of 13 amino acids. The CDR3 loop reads CASSLGVYYGYTF. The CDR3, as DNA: TGTGCCAGCAGCTTAGGGGTCTACTATGGCTACACCTTC.

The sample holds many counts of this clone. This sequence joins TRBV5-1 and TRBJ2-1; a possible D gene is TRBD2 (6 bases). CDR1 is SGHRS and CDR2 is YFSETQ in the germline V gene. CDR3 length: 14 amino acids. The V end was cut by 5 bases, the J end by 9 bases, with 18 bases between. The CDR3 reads CASRPPSGAGEQFF. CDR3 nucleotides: TGCGCCAGCAGACCTCCCTCGGGAGCCGGTGAGCAGTTCTTC.

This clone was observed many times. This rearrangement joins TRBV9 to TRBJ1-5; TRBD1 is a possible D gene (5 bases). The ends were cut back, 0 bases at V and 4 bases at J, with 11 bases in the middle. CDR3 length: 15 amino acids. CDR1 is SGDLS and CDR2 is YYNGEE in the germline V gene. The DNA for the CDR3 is TGTGCCAGCAGCGTAGGGTCCGGGACGAATCAGCCCCAGCATTTT. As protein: CASSVGSGTNQPQHF.

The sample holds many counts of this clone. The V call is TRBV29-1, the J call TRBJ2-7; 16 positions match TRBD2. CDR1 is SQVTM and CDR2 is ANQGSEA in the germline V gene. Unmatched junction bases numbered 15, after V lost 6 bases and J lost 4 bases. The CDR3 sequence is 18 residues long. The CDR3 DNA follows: TGCAGCGTCCAAGGAGGGACTAGCGGGAGGGCCGCAACTTACGAGCAGTACTTC. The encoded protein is CSVQGGTSGRAATYEQYF.

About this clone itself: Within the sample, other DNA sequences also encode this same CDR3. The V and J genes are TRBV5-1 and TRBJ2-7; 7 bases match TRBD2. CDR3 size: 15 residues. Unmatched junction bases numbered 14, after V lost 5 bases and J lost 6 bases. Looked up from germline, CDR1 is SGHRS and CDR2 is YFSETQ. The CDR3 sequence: CASSRGSGEGREQYF. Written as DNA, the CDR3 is TGCGCCAGCAGTCGGGGTTCGGGGGAGGGCCGCGAGCAGTACTTC.

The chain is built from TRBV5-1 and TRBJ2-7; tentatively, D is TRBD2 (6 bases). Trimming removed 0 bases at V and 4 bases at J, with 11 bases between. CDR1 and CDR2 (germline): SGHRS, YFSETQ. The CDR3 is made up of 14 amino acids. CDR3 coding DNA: TGCGCCAGCAGCTTGGGGCTAGCGTTGTACGAGCAGTACTTC. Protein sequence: CASSLGLALYEQYF.

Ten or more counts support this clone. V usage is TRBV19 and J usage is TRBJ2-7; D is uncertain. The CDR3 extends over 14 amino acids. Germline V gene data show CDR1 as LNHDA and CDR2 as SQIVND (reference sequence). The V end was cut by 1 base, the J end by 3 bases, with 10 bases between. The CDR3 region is CASSIVENSYEQYF. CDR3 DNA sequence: TGTGCCAGTAGTATAGTGGAGAACAGCTACGAGCAGTACTTC.

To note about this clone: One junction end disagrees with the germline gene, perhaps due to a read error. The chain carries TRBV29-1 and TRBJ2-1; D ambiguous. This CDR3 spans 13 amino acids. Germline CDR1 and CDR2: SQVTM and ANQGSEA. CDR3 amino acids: CSVEADNSRQRIF. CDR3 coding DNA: TGCAGCGTTGAAGCGGATAACAGTCGGCAAAGAATCTTC.

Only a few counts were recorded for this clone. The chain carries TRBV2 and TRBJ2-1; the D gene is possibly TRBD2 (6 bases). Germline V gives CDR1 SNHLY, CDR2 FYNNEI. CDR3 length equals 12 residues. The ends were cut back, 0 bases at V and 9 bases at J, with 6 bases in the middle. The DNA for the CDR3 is TGTGCCAGCAGTGAAGCGGGGGGTGAGCAGTTCTTC. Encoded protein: CASSEAGGEQFF.

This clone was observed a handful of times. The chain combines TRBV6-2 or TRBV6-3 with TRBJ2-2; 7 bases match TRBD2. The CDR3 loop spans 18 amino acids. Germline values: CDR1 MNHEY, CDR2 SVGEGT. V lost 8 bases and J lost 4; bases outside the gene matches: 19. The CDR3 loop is CASGQPTGTTMPTGELFF. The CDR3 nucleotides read TGTGCCAGCGGTCAACCTACCGGGACTACCATGCCCACCGGGGAGCTGTTTTTT.

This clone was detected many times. DNA of the CDR3: TGTGCCAGCAGTCCCGGGACGGGTTCCTACAATGAGCAGTTCTTC. Protein product: CASSPGTGSYNEQFF. J is TRBJ2-1 and V is TRBV6-1; D may correspond to TRBD1 or TRBD2 (5 bases each). Trimming pared 5 bases from V and 1 base from J, leaving 12 bases between. The CDR3 consists of 15 residues. Germline CDR1 is MNHNS and CDR2 is SASEGT.

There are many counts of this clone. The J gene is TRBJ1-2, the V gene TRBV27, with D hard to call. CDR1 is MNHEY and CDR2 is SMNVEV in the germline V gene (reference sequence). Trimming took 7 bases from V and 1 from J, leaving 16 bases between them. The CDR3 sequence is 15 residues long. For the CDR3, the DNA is TGTGCCAGCACCAACGCGGGAGTGGGTAACTATGGCTACACCTTC. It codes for CASTNAGVGNYGYTF.